The 27 T cell receptor beta chains in this list originate from one sample, sequenced in a study of CD8 T cells in ankylosing spondylitis. TCRdb processed the 5' RACE reads anew with MiXCR; each CDR3 protein has one entry. This sample has over 130,000 distinct CDR3 sequences, with around 43% found just once. Sequenced: synovial fluid, either unsorted or a sorted T cell fraction (not recorded which). The receptors stem from a male donor with ankylosing spondylitis.

The chain has TRBV7-9 and TRBJ2-7, with 13 bases matching TRBD2. The germline V gene has CDR1 SEHNR and CDR2 FQNEAQ (reference sequence). With 5 bases clipped from V and 3 bases from J, the junction kept 4 bases outside the gene matches. This CDR3 is built from 15 residues. Here the CDR3 reads CASSTGTSGVYEQYF. The CDR3 nucleotides read TGTGCCAGCAGCACCGGGACTAGCGGGGTCTACGAGCAGTACTTC.

This clonotype was counted between two and nine times. The chain employs TRBV4-2 and TRBJ2-1; maybe TRBD2 (6 bases). This CDR3 is built from 18 residues. CDR1 LGHNA and CDR2 YNFKEQ come from the germline V gene. With 2 bases removed from V and 4 bases from J, the gap between germline ends came to 21 bases. The CDR3 nucleotides are TGTGCCAGCAGCCAACCGGAATGGGGTCAGGGAGGATACAATGAGCAGTTCTTC. Translation: CASSQPEWGQGGYNEQFF.

In its sample, this clonotype was seen a few times. The gene calls are TRBV6-1 and TRBJ2-2; D is uncertain. Germline CDR1 is MNHNS and CDR2 is SASEGT. The CDR3 covers 14 residues. The V and J ends lost 6 bases and 0 bases respectively, with 8 bases between them. The CDR3 spells CASRVYSNTGELFF. As DNA, the CDR3 is TGTGCCAGCAGGGTTTATTCGAACACCGGGGAGCTGTTTTTT.

V and J are TRBV6-5 and TRBJ1-3; 7 nucleotides agree with TRBD1. Trimming cost V 0 bases and J 4 bases; bases outside gene matches: 3. The CDR3 loop spans 15 amino acids. Germline V gene sequence: CDR1 MNHEY, CDR2 SVGAGI. CDR3 residues: CASSYSRQGGNTIYF. The DNA of the CDR3 is TGTGCCAGCAGTTACTCGAGACAGGGCGGAAACACCATATATTTT.

This chain links TRBV18 with TRBJ2-1; 9 nucleotides line up with TRBD2. The CDR3 spans 15 residues. V dropped 4 bases and J dropped 8; count of bases not matched to a gene: 9. The germline gives CDR1 KGHSH, CDR2 LQKENI. The CDR3 loop reads CASSLLEAGGDEQFF. CDR3 nucleotides: TGTGCCAGCTCACTACTCGAAGCGGGAGGCGATGAGCAGTTCTTC.

The chain carries TRBV5-1 and TRBJ2-1, with D perhaps being TRBD1 or TRBD2 (6 bases each). The ends were cut back, 0 bases at V and 4 bases at J, with 17 bases in the middle. The CDR3 is 17 residues long. Germline loops: CDR1 SGHRS, CDR2 YFSETQ. CDR3 sequence: CASSLGARGDPYNEQFF. The CDR3 DNA sequence: TGCGCCAGCAGCTTGGGTGCGAGGGGGGACCCTTACAATGAGCAGTTCTTC.

The chain uses TRBV27 and TRBJ2-7; D is perhaps TRBD2 (6 bases). Germline CDR1 MNHEY, CDR2 SMNVEV (reference sequence). Trimming pared 5 bases from V and 5 bases from J, leaving 16 bases between. There are 14 residues in the CDR3. CDR3 nucleotide sequence: TGTGCCAGCAGTCCGTTCGACGGGAGCAACGAGCAGTACTTC. This sequence encodes CASSPFDGSNEQYF.

The gene calls are TRBV5-1 and TRBJ2-7; the D gene is possibly TRBD1 (6 bases). Germline CDR1 is SGHRS and CDR2 is YFSETQ. V was cut by 3 bases and J by 7 bases, with 20 bases left in between. CDR3 length: 15 residues. The CDR3, as DNA: TGCGCCAGCAGCTATGTCAGGGGAGTACGAGTGGAGCAGTACTTC. Protein product: CASSYVRGVRVEQYF. Drawing the rest from reference TRBV5-1 and TRBJ2-7, the complete variable domain is KAGVTQTPRYLIKTRGQQVTLSCSPISGHRSVSWYQQTPGQGLQFLFEYFSETQRNKGNFPGRFSGRQFSNSRSEMNVSTLELGDSALYLCASSYVRGVRVEQYFGPGTRLTVT.

V usage is TRBV13 and J usage is TRBJ2-3; 11 nucleotides agree with TRBD2. V was pared by 7 bases and J by 0 bases, with 6 bases of the junction left unmatched. Germline lookup yields CDR1 PRHDT and CDR2 FYEKMQ (reference sequence). The CDR3 covers 16 residues. The chain's CDR3 is CASTPLAGGSTDTQYF. The CDR3 nucleotides are TGTGCCAGCACCCCCTTAGCGGGAGGGAGCACAGATACGCAGTATTTT.

J is TRBJ2-1 and V is TRBV9, with 7 nucleotides matching TRBD1. After removal of 4 bases from V and 4 bases from J, the junction contained 23 bases not matched to a gene. Germline values: CDR1 SGDLS, CDR2 YYNGEE. The CDR3 spans 20 residues. In nucleotides, the CDR3 is TGTGCCAGCAGCTTCTCGGCCAGACAGGGCGGTTACAGGGGTTACAATGAGCAGTTCTTC. Its translation is CASSFSARQGGYRGYNEQFF.

This clonotype was seen only a few times. The chain employs TRBV6-1 and TRBJ1-5; TRBD1 is a possible D gene (5 bases). Per germline, CDR1 MNHNS and CDR2 SASEGT. The CDR3 is 16 residues long. V dropped 5 bases and J dropped 0 bases, with 14 bases sitting between them. The CDR3 nucleotides are TGTGCCAGCAGTCCCGGGGGGAAGTATAGCAATCAGCCCCAGCATTTT. Amino acid sequence: CASSPGGKYSNQPQHF.

The rearrangement links TRBV27 to TRBJ1-2; D ambiguous. The CDR3 length is 18 residues. Germline lookup yields CDR1 MNHEY and CDR2 SMNVEV (reference sequence). Trimming took off 2 bases at V and 0 bases at J, with 19 bases between the two ends. CDR3 in amino acids: CASSLRGPTIHTNYGYTF. The CDR3, as DNA: TGTGCCAGCAGTTTACGCGGCCCGACTATTCATACTAACTATGGCTACACCTTC.

The rearrangement links TRBV15 to TRBJ2-7; 10 bases map to TRBD2. V lost 6 bases to trimming and J lost 5 bases; unmatched junction nucleotides: 7. Germline V gene sequence: CDR1 LNHNV, CDR2 YYDKDF (reference sequence). The CDR3 totals 14 residues. The CDR3 region has the DNA TGTGCCACCAGTTTCCTAGCGGGAGTGGACGAGCAGTACTTC. Its protein product is CATSFLAGVDEQYF.

This clonotype was counted a few times. The V gene is TRBV4-3, the J gene TRBJ1-5; 10 nucleotides agree with TRBD1. The CDR3 consists of 19 residues. J gave up 3 bases and V 0 bases, and 11 bases lay outside the gene matches. Per germline, CDR1 LGHNA and CDR2 YSLEER. The CDR3: CASSQDWARQGAPNQPQHF. Written as DNA, the CDR3 is TGCGCCAGCAGCCAAGATTGGGCCCGACAGGGGGCCCCCAATCAGCCCCAGCATTTT.

In its sample, this clonotype was seen a few times. This chain links TRBV20-1 with TRBJ1-1; D gene unclear. The V end lost 1 base, the J end lost 6 bases, and 9 bases lay between the germline ends. This CDR3 contains 12 residues. The germline V gene has CDR1 DFQATT and CDR2 SNEGSKA (reference sequence). CDR3 loop: CSARATSPEAFF. The CDR3 nucleotides read TGCAGTGCTAGAGCCACGAGCCCTGAAGCTTTCTTT.

About this clonotype: Germline and junction disagree at one end, which may indicate a read error. The chain employs TRBV4-3 and TRBJ2-5; 7 bases align to TRBD2. Germline CDR1 LGHNA, CDR2 YSLEER. The CDR3 is 14 residues long. The CDR3 loop is CASRQDSSGETQYF. CDR3 bases: TGCGCCAGCAGACAAGATTCTAGCGGAGAGACCCAGTACTTC.

This clonotype was seen a handful of times. The CDR3 sequence is CASSSSGSGNIGEKLFF. The CDR3 DNA is TGTGCCAGCAGCTCTTCGGGGTCGGGTAATATCGGTGAAAAACTGTTTTTT. The chain carries TRBV7-9 and TRBJ1-4; D not resolved. CDR1 is SEHNR, CDR2 FQNEAQ, per germline (reference sequence). The length of the CDR3 is 17 residues. The ends were cut back, 4 bases at V and 7 bases at J, with 22 bases in the middle.

The chain links TRBV19 to TRBJ2-2; 10 positions match TRBD1. The germline CDR1 and CDR2 sequences are LNHDA and SQIVND (reference sequence). The trim removed 9 bases at V and 8 bases at J, leaving 12 bases unmatched. The CDR3 runs 15 residues. CDR3 amino acids: CASTYGTGAWGELFF. The CDR3 nucleotides read TGTGCCAGCACGTATGGGACAGGGGCCTGGGGGGAGCTGTTTTTT.

The rearrangement uses TRBV12-3 or TRBV12-4 and TRBJ2-3; D perhaps matches TRBD2 (6 bases). This CDR3 is built from 15 residues. The V end lost 3 bases, the J end lost 5 bases, and 15 bases lay between the germline ends. CDR3: CASSLAGGLGDTQYF. The CDR3 DNA follows: TGTGCCAGCAGTTTGGCCGGGGGACTGGGAGATACGCAGTATTTT.

The chain carries TRBV28 and TRBJ2-1, with no clear D. V lost 3 bases to trimming and J lost 6 bases, with 9 bases between them. The CDR3 contains 13 residues. The germline V gene has CDR1 MDHEN and CDR2 SYDVKM. CDR3: CASSFGVLNEQFF. CDR3 in DNA: TGTGCCAGCAGTTTCGGAGTCCTCAATGAGCAGTTCTTC. The complete variable domain, with remaining parts taken from reference TRBV28 and TRBJ2-1, reads DVKVTQSSRYLVKRTGEKVFLECVQDMDHENMFWYRQDPGLGLRLIYFSYDVKMKEKGDIPEGYSVSREKKERFSLILESASTNQTSMYLCASSFGVLNEQFFGPGTRLTVL.

At least ten counts were recorded for this clonotype. The V and J genes are TRBV28 and TRBJ1-1, with 7 bases aligning to TRBD1. Germline loops: CDR1 MDHEN, CDR2 SYDVKM. The CDR3 runs to 14 residues. Germline trimming cut 6 bases from V and 1 base from J; bases unmatched to any gene: 5. CDR3 in DNA: TGTGCCAGCAGAGAGACAGGGCCGAACACTGAAGCTTTCTTT. This translates into CASRETGPNTEAFF. Full variable domain (remainder filled in from reference TRBV28 and TRBJ1-1): DVKVTQSSRYLVKRTGEKVFLECVQDMDHENMFWYRQDPGLGLRLIYFSYDVKMKEKGDIPEGYSVSREKKERFSLILESASTNQTSMYLCASRETGPNTEAFFGQGTRLTVV.

This chain joins TRBV2 and TRBJ1-2; 8 bases are a match to TRBD1. From germline, CDR1 is SNHLY and CDR2 FYNNEI. This CDR3 spans 15 amino acids. V lost 7 bases and J lost 3; bases outside the gene matches: 10. The CDR3 protein is CASMGRAGGDYGYTF. Written as DNA, the CDR3 is TGTGCCAGCATGGGGAGGGCAGGGGGCGACTATGGCTACACCTTC.

This chain uses TRBV2 with TRBJ2-5, with a weak D call TRBD2 (5 bases). Germline loops: CDR1 SNHLY, CDR2 FYNNEI. V was trimmed by 7 bases and J by 3 bases, leaving 9 bases between them. The CDR3 spans 12 residues. The CDR3 region has the DNA TGTGCCAGCACCCACGGGGAAGAGACCCAGTACTTC. Amino acid sequence: CASTHGEETQYF.

The table lists this clonotype with a few counts. The chain uses TRBV7-6 and TRBJ1-1; D is perhaps TRBD1 (5 bases). The ends were cut back, 5 bases at V and 2 bases at J, with 12 bases in the middle. CDR3 size: 14 residues. In germline, CDR1 is SGHVS, CDR2 FNYEAQ. The CDR3 sequence is CASSLWTHNTEAFF. DNA for the CDR3: TGTGCCAGCAGCCTATGGACACATAACACTGAAGCTTTCTTT.

This sequence joins TRBV6-1 and TRBJ1-2; D not certain. V was clipped by 6 bases and J by 6 bases, with 14 bases between them. The CDR3 consists of 13 residues. The germline CDR1 and CDR2 sequences are MNHNS and SASEGT. The CDR3 loop reads CASRATESDGYTF. CDR3 sequence (DNA): TGTGCCAGCAGAGCTACCGAGAGCGATGGCTACACCTTC.

This chain connects TRBV28 to TRBJ1-5; unclear D gene. The CDR3 extends over 18 amino acids. Looked up from germline, CDR1 is MDHEN and CDR2 is SYDVKM. V lost 1 base and J lost 0, with 16 bases in between. The CDR3 is CASSLSLVYVYSNQPQHF. CDR3 bases: TGTGCCAGCAGTTTATCGTTGGTGTATGTATATAGCAATCAGCCCCAGCATTTT.

This clonotype was detected only a few times. V and J are TRBV12-3 or TRBV12-4 and TRBJ2-1; TRBD2 matches 9 bases. The V and J ends lost 5 bases and 8 bases, in that order; junction bases with no gene match: 13. The CDR3 runs 16 residues. The CDR3 DNA reads as TGTGCCAGCAGTCCGACTTTGGGCGGGAGGGCCTATGAGCAGTTCTTC. The encoded protein is CASSPTLGGRAYEQFF.